This T cell receptor (beta chain) was profiled in a study of sequential checkpoint blockade in melanoma. Produced via immunoSEQ multiplex PCR; TCRdb's table is partial and in-frame only. The table shows approximately 21,000 clones, with about 80% occurring only once. The germline gives CDR1 LGHNA, CDR2 YNFKEQ. The trim removed 0 bases at V and 6 bases at J, leaving 15 bases unmatched. The CDR3 covers 18 residues. Treatment given: randomized to nivolumab then ipilimumab (arm A) or the reverse (arm B). The origin of this receptor is a human donor with melanoma. The V call is TRBV4-2, the J call TRBJ2-7, with 9 bases identical to TRBD2. The specimen comprised CD8+ T cells sorted from blood (inferred from file names), sampled from a patient given nivolumab and ipilimumab in sequence. The CDR3 coding sequence is TGTGCCAGCAGCCAAGAGTCGGGGATAGCGGGGGTGGGTGGCGAGCAGTACTTC. Amino acid sequence: CASSQESGIAGVGGEQYF.